Listed below are T cell receptor beta chains from one sample, sequenced in a study of blood T cell repertoires in COVID-19. Assay used: immunoSEQ multiplex PCR; TCRdb lists only in-frame clones, some missing. The repertoire holds 70,000 to 95,000 clones, under 85% seen once, with over 10% in the top ten. The sequenced sample was peripheral blood. The receptors were gathered from a human donor in a cohort sampled during active COVID-19. Each CDR3 is given with its conserved first and last residue. D genes are given only for firm matches. Clone sizes are given selectively: once, few, many, or a class where the clone is expanded.

>TRBJ1-5|TRBV10-3|NA|few
TGTGCCATCAGTAAAGACAATTTGAGCAATCAGCCCCAGCATTTT
CAISKDNLSNQPQHF
>TRBJ1-2|TRBV7-3|TRBD1|NA
TGTGCCAGCAGCTTAAAACAAGAAGGGGACAGGGTAAAATATTGGGTTCTCGGATGGGGCTACACCTTC
CASSLKQEGDRVKYWVLGWGYTF
>TRBJ1-2|TRBV7-9|NA|NA
TGTGCCAGCAGCATTCCGGGAAGAGCGGATGGCTACACCTTC
CASSIPGRADGYTF
>TRBJ2-1|TRBV2|NA|NA
TGTGCCAGCAGCCGAAGTCCGAGGGGGTCCTACAATGAGCAGTTCTTC
CASSRSPRGSYNEQFF
>TRBJ1-1|TRBV10-3|NA|NA
TGTGCCATCAGGAACCGGGACACAGAGAACACTGAAGCTTTCTTT
CAIRNRDTENTEAFF
>TRBJ1-2|TRBV19|NA|few
TGTGCCAGTAGTATTCAGGGCAGCAACTATGGCTACACCTTC
CASSIQGSNYGYTF
>TRBJ2-1|TRBV15|NA|NA
TGTGCCACCAGCAGAGTCCGGGCCGGGGGAGGTGAGCAGTTCTTC
CATSRVRAGGGEQFF
>TRBJ2-1|TRBV7-3|TRBD2|NA
TGTGCCAGCAGCTTAAATGCGGGGGGGTCCTACAATGAGCAGTTCTTC
CASSLNAGGSYNEQFF
>TRBJ2-3|TRBV5-4|TRBD1|NA
TGTGCCAGCAGCTTGGCCCGGACAGGGGGCCCCAATACGCAGTATTTT
CASSLARTGGPNTQYF
>TRBJ2-5|TRBV24-1|TRBD1|NA
TGTGCCACCAGTGACCAGACAGGGGCCCAGTACTTC
CATSDQTGAQYF
>TRBJ1-1|TRBV3-1/TRBV3-2|NA|once
TGTGCCAGCAGCCAAGGGGGGCTGGTGAACACTGAAGCTTTCTTT
CASSQGGLVNTEAFF
>TRBJ1-4|TRBV19|NA|NA
TGTGCCAGTAGTATAGTCGGACAGTATAATGAAAAACTGTTTTTT
CASSIVGQYNEKLFF
>TRBJ2-7|TRBV10-3|NA|NA
TGTGCCATCAGTGATCCCGGGACATCGGTCGGGGAGCAGTACTTC
CAISDPGTSVGEQYF
>TRBJ1-1|TRBV19|NA|NA
TGTGCCACCCGGACGGGGTGGACTGAAGCTTTCTTT
CATRTGWTEAFF
>TRBJ2-3|TRBV19|NA|NA
TGTGCCAGTAGTACCCGCGACAGGAGGGATACGCAGTATTTT
CASSTRDRRDTQYF
>TRBJ1-1|TRBV25-1|NA|NA
TGTGCCAGCAGACGGGGTCTGACACATAACACTGAAGCTTTCTTT
CASRRGLTHNTEAFF
>TRBJ1-1|TRBV12-3/TRBV12-4|NA|NA
TGTGCCAGCCAAGAAGGTGAAGGGGCCGGGGCTTTCTTT
CASQEGEGAGAFF
>TRBJ1-1|TRBV11-2|NA|NA
TGTGCCAGCAGTCAGGGTAGACACATGAACACTGAAGCTTTCTTT
CASSQGRHMNTEAFF
>TRBJ1-1|TRBV6-1|NA|NA
TGTGCCAGCAGTGAACGCAGTATGAACACTGAAGCTTTCTTT
CASSERSMNTEAFF
>TRBJ1-1|TRBV2|TRBD1|NA
TGTGCCAGCAGTGAAGAGACAGGGTTTTTCGCTGAAGCTTTCTTT
CASSEETGFFAEAFF
>TRBJ1-1|TRBV3-1/TRBV3-2|NA|NA
TGTGCCAGCAGCCAAGGGGAGGTAGGGTTTGAAGCTTTCTTT
CASSQGEVGFEAFF
>TRBJ2-2|TRBV4-1|NA|NA
TGCGCCAGCAGCCAAAGGGGTACCCACACCGGGGAGCTGTTTTTT
CASSQRGTHTGELFF
>TRBJ1-2|TRBV29-1|TRBD1|NA
TGCAGCGTGGCCCGGGGACAGCCACTCCTAAATAACTATGGCTACACCTTC
CSVARGQPLLNNYGYTF
>TRBJ1-5|TRBV9|TRBD1|NA
TGTGCCAGCAGCGTCGGGGACAGGTGGGGGGAGGCCCAGCATTTT
CASSVGDRWGEAQHF
>TRBJ1-1|TRBV9|TRBD1|NA
TGTGCCAGCAGCGTAAGGGACAGTGAAGCTTTCTTT
CASSVRDSEAFF
>TRBJ1-4|TRBV3-1/TRBV3-2|NA|NA
TGTGCCAGCAGCCAAGTTAACAGGGCTTTTGAAAAACTGTTTTTT
CASSQVNRAFEKLFF
>TRBJ1-1|TRBV5-1|NA|NA
TGCGCCAGCAGCTTGGGGGAGGTGGCTTTCTTT
CASSLGEVAFF
>TRBJ2-3|TRBV29-1|NA|NA
TGCAGCGTTGAAAAAGGGGGGGGCACAGATACGCAGTATTTT
CSVEKGGGTDTQYF
>TRBJ2-3|TRBV7-2|TRBD2|NA
TGTGCCAGCAGCTTAATTTCCGCGGGGGACTTTCTTTTCACAGATACGCAGTATTTT
CASSLISAGDFLFTDTQYF
>TRBJ2-4|TRBV9|NA|NA
TGTGCCAGCAGCGTAGAGTGTTACAAGAATAACTATAAACGCATTCAGTACTTC
CASSVECYKNNYKRIQYF
>TRBJ2-2|TRBV5-1|NA|NA
TGCGCCAGCACTTCGAGGGTAGTGGACACCGGGGAGCTGTTTTTT
CASTSRVVDTGELFF
>TRBJ2-2|TRBV6-5|NA|NA
TGTGCCAGCAGTTACTACACCGGGACAACTCCTTGGCTGTTTTTT
CASSYYTGTTPWLFF
>TRBJ1-1|TRBV5-8|TRBD1|NA
TGTGCCAGCAGTCGCCAGGGGGCCGCTTTCTTT
CASSRQGAAFF
>TRBJ1-1|TRBV4-2|NA|NA
TGTGCCAGCAGCCAAGGGGGACACTCGAACACTGAAGCTTTCTTT
CASSQGGHSNTEAFF
>TRBJ1-5|TRBV2|TRBD1|NA
TGTGCCAGCAAGACGGGGCAGGGGGAAGGGCCCCAGCATTTT
CASKTGQGEGPQHF
>TRBJ1-2|TRBV5-1|NA|NA
TGCGCCAGCAGCTTGGCCTCAGGGGAGGGCTACACCTTC
CASSLASGEGYTF
>TRBJ1-2|TRBV6-6|NA|NA
TGTGCCAGCAGCCGAAACAGGGCTACGTCGATTAACTATGGCTACACCTTC
CASSRNRATSINYGYTF
>TRBJ1-2|TRBV19|TRBD1|NA
TGTGCCAGTAGTATAATGGGACAGGGAAACTATGGCTACACCTTC
CASSIMGQGNYGYTF
>TRBJ2-7|TRBV2|NA|NA
TGTGCCAGCAGTGAGACTAGTTACGAGCAGTACTTC
CASSETSYEQYF
>TRBJ2-2|TRBV1|NA|NA
TGCACCAGCAGCCAGCAAGGGGCTTCCGGGGAGCTGTTTTTT
CTSSQQGASGELFF
>TRBJ1-2|TRBV28|NA|NA
TGTGCCAGCAGTTTTTCAGGGGCCTTGGGTTATGGCTACACCTTC
CASSFSGALGYGYTF
>TRBJ1-2|TRBV10-1|NA|NA
TGCGCCAGCGAACCGACTGGCTTCCCCTATGGCTACACCTTC
CASEPTGFPYGYTF
>TRBJ1-1|TRBV28|TRBD1|NA
TGTGCCAGCAGTGTTCCCGGGACAGGGGGCACTGAAGCTTTCTTT
CASSVPGTGGTEAFF
>TRBJ1-4|TRBV7-9|NA|NA
TGTGCCAGCAGCTTAGGGAGGTTGGGTGAAAAACTGTTTTTT
CASSLGRLGEKLFF
>TRBJ2-7|TRBV24-1|NA|NA
TGTGCCACCAGTGATTCGGACCCCTTCTCGCCAGGGGCCAACGAGCAGTACTTC
CATSDSDPFSPGANEQYF
>TRBJ2-5|TRBV9|NA|NA
TGTGCCAGCAGCTTCGGCCCAGGGGACGAGACCCAGTACTTC
CASSFGPGDETQYF
>TRBJ2-7|TRBV9|NA|NA
TGTGCCAGCAGCGTAGGGGCCAGTACCTACGAGCAGTACTTC
CASSVGASTYEQYF
>TRBJ1-4|TRBV5-5|TRBD1|few
TGTGCCAGCAGCTTGGTAGACAGGGGGCGGGAAAAACTGTTTTTT
CASSLVDRGREKLFF
>TRBJ2-5|TRBV5-6|TRBD1|NA
TGTGCCAGCAGCCTCGGACAGGGGGGTGACCAAGAGACCCAGTACTTC
CASSLGQGGDQETQYF
>TRBJ2-5|TRBV5-1|TRBD1|NA
TGCGCCAGCAGCACCCGGGACAGGGTTTTTGAGACCCAGTACTTC
CASSTRDRVFETQYF
>TRBJ1-2|TRBV19|TRBD1|NA
TGTGCCAGTAGTCAAGGAAGGGGGCTAGGATATGGCTACACCTTC
CASSQGRGLGYGYTF
>TRBJ1-2|TRBV20-1|NA|once
TGCAGTGCTAGTAATAGCCGGGACTATGGCTACACCTTC
CSASNSRDYGYTF
>TRBJ1-1|TRBV19|NA|NA
TGTGCCAGTCGAACAGGGAGCACTGAAGCTTTCTTT
CASRTGSTEAFF
>TRBJ1-1|TRBV5-1|TRBD1|NA
TGCGCCAGCAGCTTGGTTGCCCAGACGACAGGGATCATGAACACTGAAGCTTTCTTT
CASSLVAQTTGIMNTEAFF